This is a list of T cell receptor beta chains from one sample in a study of T cells after yellow fever vaccination. TCRdb re-called the 5' RACE reads with MiXCR, one entry per CDR3 protein. The table lists under 300,000 distinct CDR3 sequences, 6.5% to 7.5% of them singletons. Sample: CD4+ T cells sorted from PBMCs, taken on the day of the yellow fever booster vaccination. The source of these receptors is a man under 40 who received the YFV17D yellow fever vaccine. Both conserved end residues are part of each CDR3. D genes are given only for firm matches. Clone sizes are given selectively: once, few, many, or a class where the clone is expanded.

J gene,D gene,clone size,V gene,CDR3 protein,CDR3 DNA
TRBJ2-7,.,.,TRBV7-9,CASTLIGGGEQYF,TGTGCCAGCACTCTTATCGGGGGTGGCGAGCAGTACTTC
TRBJ2-1,.,many,TRBV3-1,CASSQAVGPNYNEQFF,TGTGCCAGCAGCCAAGCAGTGGGACCGAACTACAATGAGCAGTTCTTC
TRBJ2-7,.,.,TRBV5-1,CASSLETGYEQYF,TGCGCCAGCAGCTTGGAGACGGGATACGAGCAGTACTTC
TRBJ2-2,TRBD2,.,TRBV12-5,CPSRQRGANTGELFF,TGTCCCTCGAGGCAGCGGGGTGCGAACACCGGGGAGCTGTTTTTT
TRBJ2-7,.,few,TRBV28,CASSLIGIYEQYF,TGTGCCAGCAGTTTAATAGGGATCTACGAGCAGTACTTC
TRBJ2-7,.,.,TRBV7-2,CASSIGPGDEQYF,TGTGCCAGCAGCATCGGGCCCGGAGACGAGCAGTACTTC
TRBJ1-2,TRBD1,many,TRBV7-2,CAKTGRNNYGYTF,TGTGCCAAGACAGGGAGGAATAACTATGGCTACACCTTC
TRBJ2-7,TRBD2,.,TRBV6-1,CASSPPGTSGTEQYF,TGTGCCAGCAGTCCCCCCGGGACTAGCGGGACCGAGCAGTACTTC
TRBJ2-3,TRBD2,many,TRBV29-1,CSVAEREVTDTQYF,TGCAGCGTTGCAGAGCGGGAAGTCACAGATACGCAGTATTTT
TRBJ2-1,TRBD2,many,TRBV11-2,CASSFGPAGEGNEQFF,TGTGCCAGCAGCTTTGGCCCAGCGGGAGAGGGAAATGAGCAGTTCTTC